The clone carrying this T cell receptor beta chain came up once. Its matching antigen is unknown. This record comes from a study of shared clonotypes between healthy human individuals. Findings and caveats of the study: Generally, estimated richness proved larger in naive subsets than it did in memory subsets.

V lost 0 bases and J lost 4, with 13 bases in between. The CDR3 sequence is 15 residues long. Germline lookup yields CDR1 SGHRS and CDR2 YFSETQ. Sorted-subset replicate PCRs used 150 to 250 ng of genomic DNA. This amount corresponded to approximately 30,000 T cell genomes. Original methodology: Junction-only sequences without quality scores came from ImmunoSEQ, so filtering differed. Assay: immunoSEQ multiplex PCR; the TCRdb copy retains only in-frame clones and omits some. V and J calls and clone size follow that table, whereas D and trimming were derived from the DNA. The table includes fewer than 3 million clones, around 93% detected once. The split of CD4+ cells yielded CD45RA+ naive and CD45RA-negative memory subsets.

Input material: naive CD4+ T cells from PBMCs. The sample's subset: CD45RA+ positively selected. The sequence came from a man in his late teens or twenties in good health. Some clones in this sample may be carry-over from other donors' samples. This chain connects TRBV5-1 to TRBJ1-2; D not certain. The CDR3 DNA is TGCGCCAGCAGCTTGGGGCCCTCGGTGGGCTATGGCTACACCTTC. Translating it yields CASSLGPSVGYGYTF.